The clone carrying this T cell receptor (beta chain) was seen more than once but under ten times. Amplified TCR beta CDR3 regions came from RNA transcripts. The TCR CDR3 first-round RT-PCR relied on the HTBI primer set. One entry per CDR3 protein results from TCRdb running MiXCR on the multiplex PCR reads. The sample lists 490,000 or so distinct CDR3 sequences; 22% were seen once. Patients affected by ophthalmopathy presented a Clinical Activity Score of at least 3, a NOSPECS grade of at least 4, and disease duration below 3 months. Each diagnosis was grounded in clinical symptoms, serum thyroxine and TRAb, thyroid ultrasound, and orbital computed tomography. The source of the PBMCs was over 8.5 ml of fresh peripheral blood. The data stem from a study of T cells in Graves' hyperthyroidism and ophthalmopathy. Germline CDR1 MNHEY, CDR2 SVGEGT. The CDR3 is 18 amino acids. Unmatched junction bases numbered 8, after V lost 8 bases and J lost 1 base.

This chain links TRBV6-2 or TRBV6-3 with TRBJ2-2, with 15 bases that match TRBD2. The sequence came from a woman in her seventies with Graves' ophthalmopathy. The sequenced sample consisted of blood. CDR3 nucleotide sequence: TGTGCCAGCCCGGTCGGACTAGCGGGAGGGGAGAACACCGGGGAGCTGTTTTTT. This codes for CASPVGLAGGENTGELFF.